This TCR beta chain was captured in a study of cytomegalovirus exposure and HLA in healthy donors (dated by TCRdb to about 2017). Concerning the study at large: An earlier analysis of 587 of the donors reported 276 Gb of sequence data and approximately 120 million unique TCR beta sequences obtained from roughly 180 million T cells. Donor age, sex, ethnicity and CMV serostatus were collected together with the repertoire data. On average, 235,054 unique TCR beta nucleotide sequences were sequenced per donor among about 400 genotyped donors of the cohort, with 15% to 20% of those sequences being non-productive. The later analysis used no new phenotypic data to find candidate immune exposures, relying instead on TCR beta sequences and their occurrence across donors. The number of donors typed differed by locus, with roughly 629-640 for A, B, C, DRB1 and DQB1, over 500 for DQA1, about 610 for DPA1, and some 450 for DPB1. In addition to the first cohort of around 670 subjects, a separate validation cohort of over 90 different subjects was used. Roughly 300 gigabases of sequencing data and roughly 90 million unique TCR sequences were included in an early release covering several hundred HLA-typed donors. A later analysis re-examined previously published TCR beta repertoires from over 500 donors and added high-resolution HLA genotyping to investigate patterns of TCR occurrence. An earlier analysis of 450 to 750 of the donors used high-throughput TCR beta sequencing to judge whether each TCR beta V gene segment behaved as functional or pseudogenic. The study used immunosequencing to profile the T cell repertoires of about 670 subjects and linked those repertoires to cytomegalovirus serostatus. A few DR-DQ haplotypes were treated as single units for association and clustering because of strong linkage in the cohort. Every repertoire in the discovery cohort had been generated on one and the same sequencing platform. HLA typing included class I and class II loci at four-digit resolution. The study combined high-throughput TCR immunosequencing, statistical association of individual TCRs with disease status, and machine learning to predict cytomegalovirus infection status. In a later genetic analysis, genome-wide SNP genotypes for about three fifths of the roughly 670 donors were used, and that subset was treated as a discovery cohort. The genetic ancestry cluster associated with self-reported Caucasian donors included around 76% of the 398 genotyped donors. The study aimed to test whether signatures of past pathogen exposure could be identified by cataloging public T cell receptors.

In total, roughly 710 healthy bone marrow donors made up the cohort. Cohort members were all nominally healthy when sampled, although unrecorded immune exposures were likely present. The donor was CMV seropositive and belonged to the group of more than 250 seropositive cohort members. Each donor provided a peripheral blood sample, and peripheral blood mononuclear cells were used for TCR beta sequencing. The Qiagen DNeasy Blood Extraction Kit was used to extract genomic DNA from the blood cell samples. The germline V gene (reference sequence) sets CDR1 to GTSNPN and CDR2 to SVGIG. Trimming takes 5 bases off V and 13 bases off J; junction bases not matched to a gene: 15. Counted from cysteine to phenylalanine, this CDR3 has 15 amino acids. The sequence is cut down to CDR3 DNA, 45 bases in frame from base 1. Library preparation used the immunoSEQ multiplex PCR assay. For the multiplex PCR, a mixture combining 60 forward primers for TCR Vbeta segments and 13 reverse primers for TCR Jbeta segments was used. The CDR3 region of rearranged TCR beta genes was amplified from genomic DNA with a multiplex PCR assay. Amplified TCR beta libraries were sequenced as 87-base-pair reads on the Illumina HiSeq System. In the authors' own workflow: A later analysis tallied 75 million to 85 million unique TCR beta chains across the 640 or so repertoires, and around 12 million of those chains were shared by two or more donors. Raw reads were error-corrected and collapsed into unique sequences by a nearest-neighbor algorithm in which closely related sequences were merged to remove PCR and sequencing errors. CDR3 sequences were aligned to IMGT reference sequences to assign V, D and J gene segments. Each retained sequence needed at least a six-nucleotide match to both a V gene segment and a J gene segment. A rearrangement counted as productive if the CDR3 had no stop codons and remained in frame with V and J, and every other rearrangement counted as non-productive. Following IMGT convention, CDR3 was defined as the stretch from the second conserved V-encoded cysteine to the conserved J-encoded phenylalanine. In an earlier analysis of just under 600 of the donors, sequences lacking an unambiguous match to a single V gene segment were excluded. An earlier analysis of under 750 of the donors called V segments functional above 56.7% productive rearrangements and segregating when the between-donor standard deviation exceeded 5%. A statistical classification framework was built to diagnose cytomegalovirus status from the catalog of TCR beta chain sequences. A later analysis assigned V and J genes by comparing TCR nucleotide sequences with IMGT/GENE-DB human TR gene sequences. In a later analysis, CDR3 sequences and most-parsimonious VDJ recombination scenarios were assigned using the TCRdist pipeline. A later analysis defined each TCR beta chain by its CDR3 amino acid sequence plus V-gene family, and excluded reads lacking a unique V-gene family. To address suspected cross-contamination and a sequencing artifact, a later analysis removed 592 highly shared, low-generation-probability nucleotide sequences. In a later analysis, a clonal expansion index was calculated for each public chain from normalized within-repertoire ranks of inferred template counts. A later analysis computed generation probabilities with a VDJ recombination model fitted to out-of-frame rearrangements, and checked the results against IGoR. Hypergeometric tests were used in a later analysis to score TCR-TCR, TCR-HLA and TCR-CMV co-occurrence, with a repertoire-size bias correction applied to the TCR pairs. A later analysis estimated false discovery rates by permuting HLA or CMV assignments 20 times. In a later analysis, co-occurring TCRs were grouped with DBSCAN, and TCRdist sequence similarity was added when clustering was performed within HLA-allele-positive subsets. Repertoires with fewer than 30,000 or more than 120,000 public chains, plus five repertoires with anomalous nucleotide sharing, were excluded from co-occurrence clustering. TCRdb stores this immuneACCESS table with in-frame sequences only. Part of the clones is absent; in the studies checked, under half of the shortfall reflects unresolved V genes, and no reason is known for the rest. D and trimming were read from the DNA, whereas the V and J calls and clone size are those reported in that table. In this sample the table shows 130,000 to 150,000 clones, nearly 80% of which occur a single time. Around 2.9% of the sample comes from the top ten.

Regarding this clone: It has no known antigen specificity. Base qualities are not provided; no much larger clone lies one nucleotide away. The same CDR3 also results from other DNA sequences found in this sample.

General findings and caveats noted by the study authors: Approximately 16 rarely observed V segments, including chromosome 9 orphons, were excluded from the earlier analysis of approximately 500 of the donors because counts were too low. In a later analysis, over 15,000 TCR beta sequences were associated with specific HLA alleles at a false discovery rate of 0.05. A total of 164 TCR beta chains were listed by the study as associated with cytomegalovirus. Because HLA typing was unavailable for some donors at each locus, only the typed subset was used in association tests. While some public TCRs were present in many individuals, most TCR sequences turned up only very rarely across donors. A further reported finding was that TCR beta sequences accurately predicted the HLA-A and HLA-B alleles for most subjects in the first cohort. The classifier was reported to diagnose cytomegalovirus status with high specificity and sensitivity in both the original cohort and the validation cohort. The sequencing pipeline was judged likely to have produced a cluster of highly shared sequence variants as a technical artifact. Because the 87-base-pair reads could not distinguish some IMGT-functional V segments, including TRBV6-2 and TRBV6-3, those segments were excluded. Several of the top co-occurrence clusters appeared to be linked to parvovirus B19, influenza, CMV and Epstein-Barr virus, according to a later analysis. Most CMV-associated TCR beta chains appeared to be HLA-restricted in a later analysis, and the HLA associations seemed to be driven largely by CMV exposure. In vitro tests confirmed that a few of the cytomegalovirus-associated TCR beta chains recognize cytomegalovirus antigens. Linkage disequilibrium might explain the correlated functional status among segregating V segments, but an unknown experimental factor could not be ruled out. In a later analysis, HLA-associated TCR beta chains were found to be more clonally expanded and to have lower generation probabilities than equally common non-associated chains. In a later analysis, TCR association rates were found to vary across HLA loci, with the most associated TCRs seen for DRB1 alleles and the fewest for HLA-C alleles. Only TCR beta chains were sequenced in this cohort, and the absence of alpha or paired-chain data limited detectable features. According to the authors, the approach could potentially be generalized to other disease states and immunological phenotypes. According to a later genetic analysis, donors in an Asian-associated ancestry cluster had fewer N-insertions in productive TCRs than the approximately 710-donor mean. Presence/absence analyses assumed roughly uniform sequencing depth across donors, an assumption that may not hold. An earlier analysis of some 590 of the donors showed that most TCR beta V segments appeared in productive rearrangements either about 87% or about 30% of the time, which broadly matched IMGT annotations. Immune exposure information for the cohort was limited to CMV serostatus. A later genetic analysis associated a missense DCLRE1C variant with V-gene and J-gene trimming of TCR beta chains, and an independent cohort replicated the association. Strong co-occurrence of HLA alleles, especially DR and DQ, made assigning TCR associations to individual alleles difficult.

The TCR sequence derives from a man between 35 and 55 years old in good health and CMV-seropositive. The chain is made from TRBV30 and TRBJ1-6; TRBD1 aligns with 9 central bases. Sequencing was carried out using PBMCs. The encoded CDR3 is CAWGNDRGTGSPLHF. The base sequence is TGTGCCTGGGGTAATGACAGGGGGACAGGTTCCCCCCTCCACTTT.